Following are 9 T cell receptor beta chains from one sample sequenced in a study of T cell responses to AZD1222 COVID-19 vaccine. Profiled with immunoSEQ multiplex PCR; TCRdb holds only in-frame clones, not every one. Of about 130,000 clones listed, 90% to 95% are singletons. This material consisted of peripheral blood, taken on day 0 of AZD1222 vaccination. The receptors originated from an adult in good health.

The gene calls are TRBV6-5 and TRBJ1-1; TRBD1 might be the D (6 bases). CDR1 and CDR2 (germline): MNHEY, SVGAGI. This CDR3 spans 13 amino acids. Trimming took off 6 bases at V and 4 bases at J, with 12 bases between the two ends. CDR3 coding DNA: TGTGCCAGCAGGCTCAGGGGAGGCACTGAAGCTTTCTTT. Encoded protein: CASRLRGGTEAFF.

The chain joins TRBV5-4 to TRBJ1-1; no firm D call. The germline V gene has CDR1 SGHNT and CDR2 YYREEE (reference sequence). The CDR3 consists of 13 residues. V gave up 2 bases and J gave up 6 bases, with 11 bases separating them. Here the CDR3 DNA reads TGTGCCAGCAGCTTTGGCAAATGGGCTGAAGCTTTCTTT. It is translated as CASSFGKWAEAFF.

V gene TRBV12-5 combines with J gene TRBJ2-1; a weak D match, TRBD2 (6 bases). Germline V CDR1 and CDR2: LGHNT, FRNRAP. V was cut by 7 bases and J by 2 bases, with 15 bases left in between. This CDR3 is 15 amino acids long. Here the CDR3 DNA reads TGTGCTAGTGCTTCCCGGGAGCCCCCCTACAATGAGCAGTTCTTC. It specifies CASASREPPYNEQFF.

CDR3 region: CAISETQGSSGNTIYF. The CDR3 DNA reads as TGTGCCATCAGTGAGACACAGGGGAGCTCTGGAAACACCATATATTTT. The chain couples TRBV10-3 to TRBJ1-3; 7 bases align to TRBD1. CDR3 length: 16 amino acids. In germline, CDR1 is ENHRY, CDR2 SYGVKD. The V gene end was trimmed by 2 bases and the J gene end by 0 bases; junction bases not matched to a gene: 4.

In its sample, this clone was seen once. This sequence joins TRBV10-3 and TRBJ2-5; 9 bases line up with TRBD2. The CDR3 extends over 16 amino acids. The germline V gene encodes CDR1 ENHRY and CDR2 SYGVKD. Trimming removed 3 bases from V and 3 bases from J; junction bases left unmatched: 8. CDR3 sequence: CAISEGGSGSEETQYF. The CDR3 bases are TGTGCCATCAGTGAAGGAGGTAGCGGGAGTGAAGAGACCCAGTACTTC.

The V gene is TRBV18, the J gene TRBJ2-7, with 8 positions matching TRBD2. From germline, CDR1 is KGHSH and CDR2 LQKENI. The V segment lost 5 bases and the J segment 3 bases; nucleotides outside the gene matches: 9. The CDR3 has 15 amino acids. CDR3 bases: TGTGCCAGCTCAGAACAAGCGGGAGCTGTCTACGAGCAGTACTTC. This codes for CASSEQAGAVYEQYF.

This chain links TRBV9 with TRBJ2-7, with D unclear. Trimming removed 0 bases at V and 4 bases at J, with 8 bases between. This CDR3 has 13 residues. The germline gives CDR1 SGDLS, CDR2 YYNGEE. The CDR3 DNA follows: TGTGCCAGCAGCGTAGGGGCAGCTTACGAGCAGTACTTC. This codes for CASSVGAAYEQYF.

The chain carries TRBV6-5 and TRBJ2-5; either TRBD1 or TRBD2 may fit D (6 bases each). Germline assignment: CDR1 MNHEY and CDR2 SVGAGI. With 11 bases removed from V and 4 bases from J, the gap between germline ends came to 17 bases. This CDR3 spans 13 amino acids. CDR3 residues: CADLGGLRETQYF. CDR3 nucleotide sequence: TGTGCCGACCTTGGGGGGCTTCGAGAGACCCAGTACTTC.

This sequence joins TRBV7-9 and TRBJ1-1; 7 bases agree with TRBD1. J lost 5 bases, V lost 6 bases, and 9 bases had no gene match. Germline-derived CDR1 and CDR2 are SEHNR and FQNEAQ (reference sequence). The CDR3 length is 14 residues. CDR3 protein: CASSLQGSDTEAFF. CDR3 coding DNA: TGTGCCAGCAGTTTACAGGGGAGCGATACTGAAGCTTTCTTT.